Each of the 9 T cell receptor beta chains below was sequenced from the same sample in a study of regulatory T cells in long-lasting Graves disease. Time point specified: newly diagnosed GD, antithyroid drugs for less than 3 months. Extracted PBMC RNA gave rise to the TCR library. Combining iRepertoire HTBI primers with Arm-PCR of CDR3 regions, the authors built TCR beta libraries. TCRdb re-analysed the multiplex PCR reads in MiXCR, keeping a single row per CDR3 protein. Of roughly 530,000 distinct CDR3 sequences listed, around 16% are singletons. The sample was also linked to a second study, of T cells in Graves' hyperthyroidism and ophthalmopathy.

Sequenced material: peripheral blood mononuclear cells (PBMCs), taken at new diagnosis, from a patient treated with antithyroid drugs. The receptors here all came from a woman aged 35-65 years with Graves disease.

This clonotype was recorded many times. The rearrangement uses TRBV3-1 and TRBJ1-1; D remains ambiguous. The germline V and J ends were trimmed by 0 bases and 1 base, with 6 bases remaining between them. This CDR3 has 14 amino acids. Germline V lookup: CDR1 LGHDT, CDR2 YNNKEL (reference sequence). In nucleotides, the CDR3 is TGTGCCAGCAGCCAAGAGCGGTGGAACACTGAAGCTTTCTTT. Translation gives CASSQERWNTEAFF.

This clonotype came up a few times. The chain employs TRBV20-1 and TRBJ2-3, with 9 nucleotides matching TRBD2. The CDR3 sequence is 17 residues long. Germline-derived CDR1 and CDR2 are DFQATT and SNEGSKA (reference sequence). V trimming: 5 bases; J trimming: 2 bases; junction bases outside the gene matches: 14. This CDR3 is CSAGRAGGTYFTDTQYF. The CDR3 nucleotides read TGCAGTGCTGGTAGAGCGGGGGGCACTTATTTCACAGATACGCAGTATTTT.

This clonotype was observed many times. The chain links TRBV2 to TRBJ2-3, with D tentatively TRBD1 (6 bases). CDR3 length: 15 residues. Between the trimmed V and J ends, which lost 7 bases and 1 base, there was a span of 15 bases. The germline CDR1 and CDR2 sequences are SNHLY and FYNNEI. CDR3 in DNA: TGTGCCAGCAATTGGGGGCCTAGAGGCACAGATACGCAGTATTTT. Translation gives CASNWGPRGTDTQYF.

A few counts support this clonotype. The rearrangement uses TRBV2 and TRBJ2-7, with 10 bases fitting TRBD2. Germline V lookup: CDR1 SNHLY, CDR2 FYNNEI. This CDR3 is 13 amino acids long. The trim removed 7 bases at V and 13 bases at J, leaving 13 bases unmatched. The CDR3 coding sequence is TGTGCCAGCAAAATCTCGTGGCTAGCGGGGGATTACTTC. It codes for CASKISWLAGDYF. Looking up the rest from reference TRBV2 and TRBJ2-7 gives the full variable domain: EPEVTQTPSHQVTQMGQEVILRCVPISNHLYFYWYRQILGQKVEFLVSFYNNEISEKSEIFDDQFSVERPDGSNFTLKIRSTKLEDSAMYFCASKISWLAGDYFGPGTRLTVT.

This clonotype was counted at least ten times. The CDR3 here is CAWSAGAYGYTF. In nucleotides, the CDR3 is TGTGCCTGGAGCGCCGGAGCTTATGGCTACACCTTC. This sequence joins TRBV30 and TRBJ1-2; the D is unclear. Germline V gives CDR1 GTSNPN, CDR2 SVGIG (reference sequence). The CDR3 has 12 amino acids. V was trimmed by 3 bases and J by 5 bases, leaving 10 bases between them.

The table lists this clonotype with many counts. This chain links TRBV5-1 with TRBJ1-1; maybe TRBD1 (5 bases). The V end lost 0 bases, the J end lost 0 bases, and 9 bases lay between the germline ends. The CDR3 consists of 15 residues. Per germline, CDR1 SGHRS and CDR2 YFSETQ. The CDR3 nucleotides read TGCGCCAGCAGCTTGGAAGGCAGGGTGAACACTGAAGCTTTCTTT. Protein sequence: CASSLEGRVNTEAFF. The full variable domain, its missing parts supplied by reference TRBV5-1 and TRBJ1-1, is KAGVTQTPRYLIKTRGQQVTLSCSPISGHRSVSWYQQTPGQGLQFLFEYFSETQRNKGNFPGRFSGRQFSNSRSEMNVSTLELGDSALYLCASSLEGRVNTEAFFGQGTRLTVV.

This clonotype has ten or more counts. J is TRBJ2-3 and V is TRBV29-1; 7 bases map to TRBD1. With V trimmed by 6 bases and J by 7 bases, 7 bases remained unmatched. CDR1 and CDR2 (germline): SQVTM, ANQGSEA. The CDR3 sequence is 12 residues long. This CDR3 is CSVEPGQYTQYF. Written as DNA, the CDR3 is TGCAGCGTCGAACCGGGACAGTATACGCAGTATTTT.

In its sample, this clonotype was seen many times. The genes are TRBV11-2 and TRBJ1-4, with 7 bases aligning to TRBD1. The junction had 5 bases not matched to a gene; V was cut back by 5 bases and J by 5 bases. The CDR3 extends over 14 amino acids. Germline CDR1 reads SGHAT; CDR2 reads FQNNGV. The CDR3 coding sequence is TGTGCCAGCAGCGTGAGGACAGGCAATGAAAAACTGTTTTTT. Translated, it gives CASSVRTGNEKLFF.

V gene TRBV4-1 combines with J gene TRBJ1-5; perhaps TRBD1 as D (6 bases). V lost 4 bases to trimming and J lost 2 bases, with 15 bases between them. Germline lookup yields CDR1 MGHRA and CDR2 YSYEKL. The CDR3 consists of 16 residues. CDR3 loop: CASSPKPGGGNQPQHF. CDR3 in DNA: TGCGCCAGCAGCCCGAAACCGGGGGGCGGCAATCAGCCCCAGCATTTT.